A single sample is the source of the 8 T cell receptor beta chains below, sequenced in a study of blood T cell repertoires in COVID-19. Assay: immunoSEQ multiplex PCR; the TCRdb copy retains only in-frame clones and omits some. The sample consists of nearly 200,000 clones, 84% of them appearing once. Material: PBMCs or T cells enriched from blood (not recorded which). Receptor source: a man in his forties or fifties who had recovered from COVID-19.

The genes are TRBV9 and TRBJ2-5, with 7 bases fitting TRBD2. The CDR3 runs 17 residues. The junction had 11 bases not matched to a gene; V was cut back by 0 bases and J by 3 bases. From germline, CDR1 is SGDLS and CDR2 YYNGEE. The CDR3 region has the DNA TGTGCCAGCAGCGTAGGGAATAGCGGGTATAGGAAAGAGACCCAGTACTTC. Translating it yields CASSVGNSGYRKETQYF.

The chain links TRBV28 to TRBJ2-1, with a tentative D call TRBD2 (7 bases). Germline V lookup: CDR1 MDHEN, CDR2 SYDVKM. The length of the CDR3 is 15 residues. Trimming removed 4 bases from V and 8 bases from J, with 18 bases in between. In nucleotides, the CDR3 is TGTGCCAGCAGTTCCATTAGTAGGGGGGGCGATGAGCAGTTCTTC. Residues: CASSSISRGGDEQFF. Filled out from reference TRBV28 and TRBJ2-1, the complete variable domain reads DVKVTQSSRYLVKRTGEKVFLECVQDMDHENMFWYRQDPGLGLRLIYFSYDVKMKEKGDIPEGYSVSREKKERFSLILESASTNQTSMYLCASSSISRGGDEQFFGPGTRLTVL.

The rearrangement joins TRBV6-5 to TRBJ2-5, with 10 bases that match TRBD1. The CDR3 loop spans 15 amino acids. CDR1 is MNHEY and CDR2 is SVGAGI in the germline V gene. Germline trimming cut 7 bases from V and 5 bases from J; bases unmatched to any gene: 10. In nucleotides, the CDR3 is TGTGCCAGCAAACCCGGACAGGGGGATCTGGAGACCCAGTACTTC. This codes for CASKPGQGDLETQYF.

This chain links TRBV6-2 or TRBV6-3 with TRBJ2-1, with TRBD2 as a possible D gene (6 bases). Germline V gene lookup returns CDR1 MNHEY and CDR2 SVGEGT. The CDR3 length is 13 residues. The V gene lost 5 bases and the J gene lost 3 bases, with 8 bases spanning the gap. CDR3 nucleotide sequence: TGTGCCAGCAGTCAGACTAGCTACAATGAGCAGTTCTTC. Translating it yields CASSQTSYNEQFF.

The chain is built from TRBV7-2 and TRBJ2-1; a possible D gene is TRBD1 (5 bases). V was shortened by 6 bases and J by 2 bases, with 14 bases between the two germline ends. The CDR3 runs to 15 residues. Germline V gene data show CDR1 as SGHTA and CDR2 as FQGNSA. The chain's CDR3 is CASSYSGAAYNEQFF. Written as DNA, the CDR3 is TGTGCCAGCAGTTACTCTGGGGCTGCCTACAATGAGCAGTTCTTC.

In DNA, the CDR3 is TGTGCCAGCAGTTTACAGGGGGTGGGGTCACCCCTCCACTTT. This translates into CASSLQGVGSPLHF. This chain uses TRBV28 with TRBJ1-6, with 7 bases aligning to TRBD1. V lost 2 bases and J lost 10; bases outside the gene matches: 5. The CDR3 totals 14 residues. CDR1 is MDHEN and CDR2 is SYDVKM in the germline V gene.

This sequence joins TRBV28 and TRBJ1-3, with 7 bases that match TRBD1. CDR3 size: 17 residues. V was clipped by 6 bases and J by 1 base; unmatched bases: 12. Germline CDR1 reads MDHEN; CDR2 reads SYDVKM. CDR3 bases: TGTGCCAGCAGCCGGGCAAACAGGGGTCTGTCTGGAAACACCATATATTTT. As protein: CASSRANRGLSGNTIYF.

This clone occurred once. The genes are TRBV4-2 and TRBJ2-7, with 10 bases identical to TRBD1. From germline, CDR1 is LGHNA and CDR2 YNFKEQ. The trim removed 0 bases at V and 3 bases at J, leaving 11 bases unmatched. CDR3 length equals 18 residues. The CDR3 nucleotides read TGTGCCAGCAGCCAAGATCTGGAACTGGGACAGGGGTACTACGAGCAGTACTTC. Protein: CASSQDLELGQGYYEQYF.